Below, one T cell receptor beta chain is given with its context. Its specificity is not known. This sample was included in a study of beta chain features in type 1 diabetes. Study-level background: Sorted cells from all samples, numbering approximately 100 million, were examined.

Overall study results and limits: Significant though moderate, a shortening of TCRB CDR3s appeared in all four CD4+ subsets of Type 1 diabetes patients.

Purity (above 95%) was reached by all sorted populations. The authors reverse transcribed all of the isolated RNA, so sequencing captured expressed TCRB transcripts. Sequenced by immunoSEQ multiplex PCR; TCRdb stores in-frame clones only, minus some. The sample consists of hundreds of thousands of clones, around 16% of them appearing once. Between the trimmed V and J ends, which lost 6 bases and 5 bases, there was a span of 13 bases. Germline V CDR1 and CDR2: MGHRA, YSYEKL. CDR3 length equals 13 residues. The sample taken for sequencing was naive CD4+ T cells from blood. This TCR was sampled from a man aged 18 to 30 with type 1 diabetes. This rearrangement joins TRBV4-1 to TRBJ2-5, with D tentatively TRBD2 (6 bases). The chain's CDR3 is CASSSTRGETQYF. CDR3 bases: TGCGCCAGCAGTTCTACTCGGGGGGAGACCCAGTACTTC.